Following are 24 T cell receptor beta chains from one sample sequenced in a study of cytomegalovirus exposure and HLA in healthy donors. Primers for the PCR totalled 60 Vbeta and 13 Jbeta. TCRdb's table, derived via immunoSEQ multiplex PCR, lists solely in-frame clones and lacks some. The table lists around 170,000 clones, about 81% of them singletons. Sequencing used PBMCs. The receptor source for this set is a woman aged 18-29 years in good health and CMV-seronegative.

V usage is TRBV11-2 and J usage is TRBJ2-7; 8 bases map to TRBD2. The CDR3 extends over 17 amino acids. Germline-derived CDR1 and CDR2 are SGHAT and FQNNGV. V shed 4 bases and J 2 bases; nucleotides not matched to a gene: 13. The CDR3 DNA reads TGTGCCAGCAGCTCAATCAATCGGGAGGGCCACACCTACGAGCAGTACTTC. Its protein is CASSSINREGHTYEQYF. Filled out from reference TRBV11-2 and TRBJ2-7, the complete variable domain reads EAGVAQSPRYKIIEKRQSVAFWCNPISGHATLYWYQQILGQGPKLLIQFQNNGVVDDSQLPKDRFSAERLKGVDSTLKIQPAKLEDSAVYLCASSSINREGHTYEQYFGPGTRLTVT.

Only one count was recorded for this clone. This rearrangement joins TRBV7-9 to TRBJ1-5; 10 bases are a match to TRBD1. The germline CDR1 and CDR2 sequences are SEHNR and FQNEAQ (reference sequence). There are 15 residues in the CDR3. V was clipped by 5 bases and J by 5 bases; unmatched bases: 6. CDR3 region: CASSPLDRGDQPQHF. CDR3 DNA: TGTGCCAGCAGCCCCCTGGACAGGGGGGATCAGCCCCAGCATTTT.

This clone was observed a single time. The rearrangement joins TRBV6-5 to TRBJ2-1; tentatively, D is TRBD1 (6 bases). CDR1 MNHEY and CDR2 SVGAGI come from the germline V gene. CDR3 length: 15 amino acids. The V end lost 2 bases, the J end lost 8 bases, and 16 bases lay between the germline ends. The CDR3 nucleotides are TGTGCCAGCAGTTACCTTGAGGGCAGGGGCCATGAGCAGTTCTTC. Protein: CASSYLEGRGHEQFF.

The gene calls are TRBV19 and TRBJ2-7; D might be TRBD2 (7 bases). This CDR3 is built from 14 residues. Germline CDR1 LNHDA, CDR2 SQIVND (reference sequence). Trimming took off 0 bases at V and 6 bases at J, with 12 bases between the two ends. The CDR3: CASSIDRGGGEQYF. The CDR3 coding sequence is TGTGCCAGTAGTATAGACAGGGGCGGGGGCGAGCAGTACTTC.

This chain's CDR3 is CASSWGQRYEQYF. For the CDR3, the DNA is TGTGCCAGCAGCTGGGGACAGAGATACGAGCAGTACTTC. This chain links TRBV5-4 with TRBJ2-7; 7 bases are shared with TRBD1. The CDR3 is made up of 13 amino acids. The V segment lost 3 bases and the J segment 4 bases; nucleotides outside the gene matches: 4. Germline CDR1 reads SGHNT; CDR2 reads YYREEE (reference sequence).

The CDR3 here is CASTSTGTGRNYGYTF. The CDR3 bases are TGTGCCAGCACTTCGACAGGGACGGGCCGAAACTATGGCTACACCTTC. V gene TRBV7-9 combines with J gene TRBJ1-2, with 7 positions matching TRBD1. The CDR3 is 16 residues long. The germline V gene has CDR1 SEHNR and CDR2 FQNEAQ (reference sequence). J was trimmed by 2 bases and V by 7 bases; bases with no gene match: 13.

The chain combines TRBV5-1 with TRBJ1-6; D perhaps matches TRBD1 (6 bases). This CDR3 has 16 amino acids. V was cut by 0 bases and J by 7 bases, with 14 bases left in between. Germline values: CDR1 SGHRS, CDR2 YFSETQ. As DNA, the CDR3 is TGCGCCAGCAGCTTGGGGGCCACAGGGACCAATTCACCCCTCCACTTT. This encodes CASSLGATGTNSPLHF.

This clone was counted a few times. This chain links TRBV6-5 with TRBJ2-1, with 7 bases lining up with TRBD2. Germline V lookup: CDR1 MNHEY, CDR2 SVGAGI. CDR3 length: 14 amino acids. V shed 5 bases, J shed 8 bases, and the junction held 9 bases outside the gene matches. The CDR3 region is CASSRTRSVDEQFF. The CDR3 nucleotides read TGTGCCAGCAGTAGGACTAGAAGTGTCGATGAGCAGTTCTTC.

The chain combines TRBV14 with TRBJ2-3; the match to TRBD2 covers 7 bases. The trim removed 2 bases at V and 2 bases at J, leaving 1 base unmatched. In germline, CDR1 is SGHDN, CDR2 FVKESK. CDR3 length: 14 amino acids. CDR3 in amino acids: CASSQSGDTDTQYF. For the CDR3, the DNA is TGTGCCAGCAGCCAAAGCGGGGACACAGATACGCAGTATTTT.

A few counts support this clone. The same CDR3 also results from other DNA sequences found in this sample. V is TRBV6-5 and J is TRBJ2-7; 10 bases match TRBD2. V gave up 6 bases and J gave up 4 bases; unmatched junction bases: 3. The CDR3 has 13 amino acids. Germline-derived CDR1 and CDR2 are MNHEY and SVGAGI. CDR3 in DNA: TGTGCCAGCAGGGCTAGCGGGAGTTACGAGCAGTACTTC. It yields the protein CASRASGSYEQYF.

V usage is TRBV18 and J usage is TRBJ2-7; 13 bases align to TRBD2. CDR1 KGHSH and CDR2 LQKENI come from the germline V gene. V lost 6 bases and J lost 5; bases outside the gene matches: 7. There are 15 residues in the CDR3. The CDR3 DNA follows: TGTGCCAGCTCCTGGACTAGCGGGGGATCCGACGAGCAGTACTTC. Encoded protein: CASSWTSGGSDEQYF. Full variable domain (outside the CDR3, taken from reference TRBV18 and TRBJ2-7): NAGVMQNPRHLVRRRGQEARLRCSPMKGHSHVYWYRQLPEEGLKFMVYLQKENIIDESGMPKERFSAEFPKEGPSILRIQQVVRGDSAAYFCASSWTSGGSDEQYFGPGTRLTVT.

J is TRBJ2-7 and V is TRBV7-8, with unresolved D. This CDR3 comprises 14 residues. Trimming removed 4 bases from V and 3 bases from J, with 13 bases in between. In germline, CDR1 is SGHVS, CDR2 FQNEAQ. The DNA of the CDR3 is TGTGCCAGCAGCTGGAGCCCCACGATCTACGAGCAGTACTTC. This encodes CASSWSPTIYEQYF.

This clone was observed a few times. This chain uses TRBV6-6 with TRBJ2-7; D gene uncertain. The CDR3 length is 14 residues. With 4 bases removed from V and 0 bases from J, the gap between germline ends came to 10 bases. The germline gives CDR1 MNHNY, CDR2 SVGAGI (reference sequence). In DNA, the CDR3 is TGTGCCAGCAGTTTGGAGATTAGCTCCTACGAGCAGTACTTC. Its translation: CASSLEISSYEQYF.

The V and J genes are TRBV28 and TRBJ2-3, with D uncertain. V gave up 2 bases and J gave up 6 bases, with 9 bases separating them. This CDR3 is 13 amino acids long. Germline-derived CDR1 and CDR2 are MDHEN and SYDVKM. CDR3: CASSLASPDTQYF. The CDR3 DNA sequence: TGTGCCAGCAGTTTAGCGTCCCCGGATACGCAGTATTTT.

This rearrangement joins TRBV18 to TRBJ2-1; 12 bases map to TRBD2. The CDR3 is 15 residues long. After removal of 3 bases from V and 4 bases from J, the junction contained 1 base not matched to a gene. The germline V gene encodes CDR1 KGHSH and CDR2 LQKENI. The CDR3 is CASSPGLAGYNEQFF. CDR3 coding DNA: TGTGCCAGCTCACCGGGACTAGCGGGTTACAATGAGCAGTTCTTC. Full variable domain (missing parts from reference TRBV18 and TRBJ2-1): NAGVMQNPRHLVRRRGQEARLRCSPMKGHSHVYWYRQLPEEGLKFMVYLQKENIIDESGMPKERFSAEFPKEGPSILRIQQVVRGDSAAYFCASSPGLAGYNEQFFGPGTRLTVL.

This clone has a handful of counts. This chain joins TRBV2 and TRBJ1-4, with 11 bases identical to TRBD1. The CDR3 contains 15 residues. CDR1 is SNHLY, CDR2 FYNNEI, per germline. V shed 2 bases, J shed 8 bases, and the junction held 4 bases outside the gene matches. DNA of the CDR3: TGTGCCAGCAGTGAAACCGGGACAGGGGGAGAAAAACTGTTTTTT. It yields the protein CASSETGTGGEKLFF.

The gene calls are TRBV11-2 and TRBJ2-3; the D gene is possibly TRBD1 (5 bases). The CDR3 sequence is 16 residues long. Germline V gene data show CDR1 as SGHAT and CDR2 as FQNNGV. V was clipped by 1 base and J by 1 base, with 12 bases between them. CDR3 DNA: TGTGCCAGCAGCTTAGGTGGGGCAGTACGCACAGATACGCAGTATTTT. It encodes CASSLGGAVRTDTQYF.

V is TRBV6-1 and J is TRBJ1-6, with D uncertain. Germline V CDR1 and CDR2: MNHNS, SASEGT. V was trimmed by 2 bases and J by 8 bases, leaving 7 bases between them. This CDR3 spans 13 amino acids. CDR3 in amino acids: CASSEQEDSPLHF. The CDR3 DNA follows: TGTGCCAGCAGTGAACAAGAGGATTCACCCCTCCACTTT.

The V and J genes are TRBV5-6 and TRBJ2-5; D might be TRBD2 (5 bases). The end of the DNA is better explained by TRBJ2-7, so the J call may be wrong. Germline loops: CDR1 SGHDT, CDR2 YYEEEE. CDR3 length equals 15 residues. The DNA for the CDR3 is TGTGCCAGCAGCTTCCTTGACCGTTTGGAGGCCGAGCAGTACTTC. Its protein product is CASSFLDRLEAEQYF.

DNA for the CDR3: TGTGCCAGCAGGCCCGAGAGCTCTGGAAACACCATATATTTT. Translating it yields CASRPESSGNTIYF. The V call is TRBV6-5, the J call TRBJ1-3, with no clear D. Germline-derived CDR1 and CDR2 are MNHEY and SVGAGI. The length of the CDR3 is 14 residues. V gave up 6 bases and J gave up 0 bases, with 9 bases separating them.

The gene calls are TRBV5-8 and TRBJ2-7; no firm D call. The CDR3 spans 12 residues. Germline V gene lookup returns CDR1 SGHTS and CDR2 YDEGEE. V was clipped by 2 bases and J by 3 bases, with 6 bases between them. The CDR3 region has the DNA TGTGCCAGCAGCTTATCGAGCTACGAGCAGTACTTC. Its protein is CASSLSSYEQYF. Based on the CDR3 plus reference TRBV5-8 and TRBJ2-7, the full variable domain is EAGVTQSPTHLIKTRGQQATLRCSPISGHTSVYWYQQALGLGLQFLLWYDEGEERNRGNFPPRFSGRQFPNYSSELNVNALELEDSALYLCASSLSSYEQYFGPGTRLTVT.

The chain is built from TRBV18 and TRBJ2-3; D is undetermined. The germline CDR1 and CDR2 sequences are KGHSH and LQKENI. This CDR3 spans 13 amino acids. Trimming removed 6 bases from V and 10 bases from J, with 17 bases in between. The CDR3 region is CASSPPVHDSQYF. CDR3 bases: TGTGCCAGCTCCCCCCCGGTTCATGATTCGCAGTATTTT.

This rearrangement joins TRBV4-1 to TRBJ2-5, with unresolved D. The V gene's germline CDR1 is MGHRA and CDR2 YSYEKL. V was pared by 0 bases and J by 5 bases, with 10 bases between. This CDR3 is built from 14 residues. The DNA for the CDR3 is TGCGCCAGCAGCCAAGATATCGAGTCCGAGACCCAGTACTTC. Translated, it gives CASSQDIESETQYF.

V is TRBV11-2 and J is TRBJ1-1, with a tentative D call TRBD1 (6 bases). The CDR3 is 15 amino acids. Per the germline V gene, CDR1 is SGHAT and CDR2 is FQNNGV. V lost 1 base and J 10 bases, leaving 19 bases between the germline ends. As DNA, the CDR3 is TGTGCCAGCAGCTTAGCGGACAGCCCTAGCTTAGTAGCTTTCTTT. The encoded protein is CASSLADSPSLVAFF.